Following are 8 T cell receptor beta chains from one sample sequenced in a study of blood T cell repertoires in COVID-19. Data came from immunoSEQ multiplex PCR; TCRdb stores just in-frame clones and leaves some out. The data hold approximately 64,000 clones, with around 89% observed a single time. The sequenced material came from PBMCs or T cells enriched from blood (not recorded which). The receptor source for this set is a middle-aged woman who had recovered from COVID-19.

The V call is TRBV5-1, the J call TRBJ2-3, with TRBD1 matching over 7 bases. Germline V gene sequence: CDR1 SGHRS, CDR2 YFSETQ. The CDR3 runs to 15 residues. V trimming: 4 bases; J trimming: 2 bases; junction bases outside the gene matches: 7. The CDR3 protein is CASSPRDSLTDTQYF. Here the CDR3 DNA reads TGCGCCAGCAGCCCTAGGGACAGTCTCACAGATACGCAGTATTTT.

V and J are TRBV29-1 and TRBJ2-7, with TRBD1 matching over 9 bases. CDR1 and CDR2 (germline): SQVTM, ANQGSEA. The junction had 3 bases not matched to a gene; V was cut back by 7 bases and J by 2 bases. CDR3 length: 12 amino acids. The CDR3 DNA is TGCAGCGCACGGACAGGGGCCTACGAGCAGTACTTC. This translates into CSARTGAYEQYF.

The chain carries TRBV5-5 and TRBJ1-1; D is uncertain. Germline V gene sequence: CDR1 SGHKS, CDR2 YYEKEE (reference sequence). Deletions cut 0 bases from V and 7 bases from J, with 7 bases between. The CDR3 totals 12 residues. In nucleotides, the CDR3 is TGTGCCAGCAGCTTGGGGGCCCTTGAAGCTTTCTTT. Protein: CASSLGALEAFF.

The rearrangement joins TRBV1 to TRBJ2-3; no check of the table's D call, TRBD1, against the DNA was made. TRBV1 is recorded as a pseudogene. The CDR3 length is 12 residues. The CDR3 DNA reads TGCACCTGGGCCAGGGGGTTGGATACGCAGTATTTT. Translation gives CTWARGLDTQYF.

The V and J genes are TRBV5-1 and TRBJ1-3; D is uncertain. CDR1 SGHRS and CDR2 YFSETQ come from the germline V gene. This CDR3 region has 16 residues. V lost 4 bases and J lost 0, with 14 bases in between. The CDR3 DNA sequence: TGCGCCAGCAGCCAGGCCTCCGTCACCTCTGGAAACACCATATATTTT. As protein: CASSQASVTSGNTIYF.

This clone has just a few counts. This chain joins TRBV9 and TRBJ2-3, with 7 bases aligning to TRBD2. The CDR3 contains 15 residues. CDR1 is SGDLS, CDR2 YYNGEE, per germline. V lost 6 bases and J lost 1; bases outside the gene matches: 8. The CDR3 DNA reads TGTGCCAGCAACGGGGGAGGGACTGGCACAGATACGCAGTATTTT. Translated, it gives CASNGGGTGTDTQYF.

The chain combines TRBV5-4 with TRBJ2-7, with a weak D call TRBD1 (6 bases). Germline V gene sequence: CDR1 SGHNT, CDR2 YYREEE (reference sequence). This CDR3 has 14 amino acids. V lost 2 bases to trimming and J lost 5 bases, with 14 bases between them. CDR3 nucleotide sequence: TGTGCCAGCAGCTTCCCAGGGGCGAGAGACGAGCAGTACTTC. It yields the protein CASSFPGARDEQYF.

The V gene is TRBV4-1, the J gene TRBJ2-1; 9 nucleotides agree with TRBD2. With 0 bases clipped from V and 3 bases from J, the junction kept 6 bases outside the gene matches. Germline values: CDR1 MGHRA, CDR2 YSYEKL. This CDR3 has 17 residues. The CDR3 nucleotides are TGCGCCAGCAGCCAAGATCCTAGCGGGGACTTCTACAATGAGCAGTTCTTC. This translates into CASSQDPSGDFYNEQFF.